This T cell receptor (beta chain) was found in a study of a mutant IDH1 vaccine in newly diagnosed glioma. The CDR3 loop spans 17 amino acids. V dropped 0 bases and J dropped 1 base, with 16 bases sitting between them. CDR1 and CDR2 from the germline V gene are GTSNPN and SVGIG (reference sequence). Time point given: week 11, during vaccination. A 20-mer mutant IDH1 peptide at 300 ug was injected subcutaneously with topical imiquimod. With regard to this clone: Antigen: not known.

Sequencing was performed with immunoSEQ multiplex PCR; in TCRdb, only in-frame clones are kept and a portion is missing. The table includes 20,000 to 25,000 clones, around 70% detected once. The sequence was obtained from a young man with glioma. Some clones in this sample may be carry-over from other donors' samples. The material sequenced was peripheral blood mononuclear cells (PBMCs), taken from a glioma patient whose treatment included an IDH1 peptide vaccine. This rearrangement joins TRBV30 to TRBJ1-5; no definite D call. CDR3 protein: CAWSVREGGRSNQPQHF. The DNA for the CDR3 is TGTGCCTGGAGTGTACGGGAGGGCGGTCGGAGCAATCAGCCCCAGCATTTT.